This TCR beta chain came from a study of OX40 agonist ivuxolimab in advanced cancers. General study results and limits: Mean expanded clone counts were higher in CD8+ than CD4+ T cells.

Germline lookup yields CDR1 SQVTM and CDR2 ANQGSEA. This CDR3 is 15 amino acids long. After removal of 7 bases from V and 2 bases from J, the junction contained 10 bases not matched to a gene. Patients who had autoimmune disease history or got systemic immunosuppression were left out. Blood got drawn at baseline, again on cycle 4 day 1, and then on cycle 7 day 1. TCRdb's table, derived via immunoSEQ multiplex PCR, lists solely in-frame clones and lacks some. The table has around 140,000 clones, approximately 90% seen once. In regard to this clone: Its antigen is unknown.

The receptor was isolated from an adult with an advanced solid tumor such as melanoma, head and neck, liver or kidney cancer. The chain is built from TRBV29-1 and TRBJ2-2; TRBD2 agrees at 7 bases. Here the sequenced sample was CD4+ or CD8+ T cells sorted from blood, taken in a trial of the OX40 agonist ivuxolimab. CDR3: CSAGGAGVNTGELFF. The CDR3 DNA follows: TGCAGCGCCGGAGGGGCGGGAGTCAACACCGGGGAGCTGTTTTTT.